The 2 T cell receptor beta chains below come from one sample, sequenced in a study of cytomegalovirus exposure and HLA in healthy donors. The PCR ran on 60 Vbeta and 13 Jbeta primers. The assay was immunoSEQ multiplex PCR, and TCRdb's table has in-frame clones only and misses some. The sample records roughly 140,000 clones, roughly 80% being singletons. Sequencing was done on a sample of PBMCs. These receptors were obtained from a human donor in good health.

J is TRBJ1-4 and V is TRBV6-4; TRBD1 agrees at 7 bases. This CDR3 region has 13 residues. Looked up from germline, CDR1 is MRHNA and CDR2 is SNTAGT. V shed 3 bases and J 8 bases; nucleotides not matched to a gene: 3. CDR3 sequence (DNA): TGTGCCAGCAGTGAAAAACAGGGGGAAAAACTGTTTTTT. Translated, it gives CASSEKQGEKLFF.

Concerning this clone itself: A read error may produce the germline difference seen at one junction end. The V gene is TRBV6-6, the J gene TRBJ1-5, with TRBD1 identical over 7 bases. The V gene's germline CDR1 is MNHNY and CDR2 SVGAGI (reference sequence). The CDR3 sequence is 16 residues long. CDR3 region: CASSSWGRDSNQPQHF. In nucleotides, the CDR3 is TGTGCCAGCAGCTCCTGGGGCCGGGACAGCAACCAGCCCCAGCATTTT.